The 8 T cell receptor beta chains listed next were all sequenced from one sample in a study of blood T cell repertoires in COVID-19. Generated by immunoSEQ multiplex PCR, the TCRdb table keeps only in-frame clones and is missing some. The sample includes over 250,000 clones, roughly 90% of them seen just once. Sequenced material: PBMCs or T cells enriched from blood (not recorded which). These receptors originate from a woman aged 30 to 39 who had recovered from COVID-19.

This chain connects TRBV6-1 to TRBJ1-4, with 10 bases matching TRBD1. V shed 2 bases, J shed 8 bases, and the junction held 11 bases outside the gene matches. CDR3 length: 17 amino acids. Germline CDR1 and CDR2: MNHNS and SASEGT. This chain's CDR3 is CASSERGWGTGDEKLFF. CDR3 nucleotides: TGTGCCAGCAGTGAAAGAGGTTGGGGGACAGGGGACGAAAAACTGTTTTTT.

The rearrangement uses TRBV10-3 and TRBJ1-3; D unresolved. V gave up 7 bases and J gave up 1 base, with 17 bases separating them. CDR3 size: 16 residues. Per the germline V gene, CDR1 is ENHRY and CDR2 is SYGVKD. CDR3 bases: TGTGCCATCACCCAACTGCCCGCTACTTCTGGAAACACCATATATTTT. Translated: CAITQLPATSGNTIYF.

The chain has TRBV5-5 and TRBJ1-1, with a tentative D call TRBD1 (5 bases). Trimming took 6 bases from V and 6 from J, leaving 15 bases between them. The CDR3 has 13 residues. Looked up from germline, CDR1 is SGHKS and CDR2 is YYEKEE (reference sequence). The DNA for the CDR3 is TGTGCCAGCACTAGACCGAGACAGTCTGAAGCTTTCTTT. It encodes CASTRPRQSEAFF. Complete variable domain (other parts from reference TRBV5-5 and TRBJ1-1): DAGVTQSPTHLIKTRGQQVTLRCSPISGHKSVSWYQQVLGQGPQFIFQYYEKEERGRGNFPDRFSARQFPNYSSELNVNALLLGDSALYLCASTRPRQSEAFFGQGTRLTVV.

This chain connects TRBV21-1 to TRBJ1-5. TRBV21-1 is a documented pseudogene. This CDR3 has 21 residues. The CDR3 DNA reads TGTGCCAGCAGCAAAGTCCGTTGGGAGGGGGAAATCGCGTCCGTGTATCAGCCCCAGCATTTT. This gives the protein CASSKVRWEGEIASVYQPQHF.

The V gene is TRBV4-1, the J gene TRBJ2-1, with 11 bases lining up with TRBD2. V gave up 3 bases and J gave up 6 bases; unmatched junction bases: 10. The CDR3 loop spans 17 amino acids. CDR1 and CDR2 (germline): MGHRA, YSYEKL. CDR3 nucleotide sequence: TGCGCCAGCAGCCACCTGGAGACCGGGACTAGCGGCAATGAGCAGTTCTTC. This encodes CASSHLETGTSGNEQFF.

This rearrangement joins TRBV5-6 to TRBJ1-3; D is uncertain. V dropped 0 bases and J dropped 4 bases, with 11 bases sitting between them. Germline V gene data show CDR1 as SGHDT and CDR2 as YYEEEE. This CDR3 is built from 15 residues. The CDR3 DNA is TGTGCCAGCAGCTTGGTTCTCCCAGAAGGAAACACCATATATTTT. This encodes CASSLVLPEGNTIYF.

This clone was seen a few times. The V call is TRBV27, the J call TRBJ1-2, with D possibly matching TRBD1 (6 bases). The V and J ends lost 3 bases and 8 bases respectively, with 13 bases between them. Germline values: CDR1 MNHEY, CDR2 SMNVEV (reference sequence). The CDR3 consists of 13 residues. This CDR3 is CASSFGGAGGYTF. The CDR3 DNA is TGTGCCAGCAGTTTTGGGGGGGCGGGGGGCTACACCTTC.

This sequence joins TRBV16 and TRBJ2-7, with TRBD1 matching 7 bases. V lost 4 bases and J lost 7; bases outside the gene matches: 10. Germline V gives CDR1 KGHSY, CDR2 FQNENV. This CDR3 region has 14 residues. CDR3 region: CASSLRDSFLEQYF. The CDR3 DNA reads as TGTGCCAGCAGCCTCCGGGACAGCTTCTTGGAGCAGTACTTC.